A single sample is the source of the 29 T cell receptor beta chains below, sequenced in a study of CD8+CD57+ T cells in acquired aplastic anemia. Individuals selected for sequencing had exhibited CD8+CD57+ cell expansion on flow cytometry. The use of genomic DNA as template underpinned the TCR beta VDJ and CDR3 profiling. MiXCR, run by TCRdb on the reads, gives a single entry per CDR3 protein. The data show 75,000 to 100,000 distinct CDR3 sequences, 55% to 70% seen once. Sequencing was done on a sample of sorted CD4+, CD8+, or CD8+CD57+ T cells (not recorded which) from PBMCs. These receptors were collected from a human donor with aplastic anemia.

The chain uses TRBV6-1 and TRBJ1-6; the D is unclear. Germline V gene lookup returns CDR1 MNHNS and CDR2 SASEGT. V was cut by 6 bases and J by 9 bases, with 12 bases left in between. The CDR3 spans 13 residues. The DNA for the CDR3 is TGTGCCAGCAGGGGGAAACAAATTTCACCCCTCCACTTT. Translating gives CASRGKQISPLHF.

The chain carries TRBV29-1 and TRBJ2-7; 8 nucleotides align to TRBD1. The CDR3 consists of 12 residues. Trimming removed 5 bases from V and 4 bases from J; junction bases left unmatched: 4. CDR1 and CDR2 from the germline V gene are SQVTM and ANQGSEA. The CDR3 is CSVWQGAYEQYF. CDR3 bases: TGCAGCGTTTGGCAGGGGGCTTACGAGCAGTACTTC.

The gene calls are TRBV10-3 and TRBJ1-1, with unresolved D. The CDR3 extends over 14 amino acids. Germline V gives CDR1 ENHRY, CDR2 SYGVKD. V lost 0 bases and J 2 bases, leaving 7 bases between the germline ends. The chain's CDR3 is CAISESLGNTEAFF. CDR3 nucleotide sequence: TGTGCCATCAGTGAGTCTTTGGGAAACACTGAAGCTTTCTTT.

The chain couples TRBV25-1 to TRBJ2-7; 10 bases are shared with TRBD1. V trimming: 5 bases; J trimming: 3 bases; junction bases outside the gene matches: 4. Per germline, CDR1 MGHDK and CDR2 SYGVNS. The CDR3 has 14 residues. CDR3 region: CASSYRDRGYEQYF. CDR3 coding DNA: TGTGCCAGCAGTTACCGGGACAGGGGCTACGAGCAGTACTTC.

V is TRBV20-1 and J is TRBJ2-5, with 10 bases aligning to TRBD2. The J segment lost 4 bases and the V segment lost 2 bases, leaving 1 base of the junction unmatched. This CDR3 is 13 amino acids long. Germline V gene data show CDR1 as DFQATT and CDR2 as SNEGSKA (reference sequence). The CDR3 loop is CSARPSGRETQYF. DNA of the CDR3: TGCAGTGCTAGACCTAGCGGGAGAGAGACCCAGTACTTC.

Written as DNA, the CDR3 is TGTGCCAGCAGCCCCTTGGACAGGGTGGGCTACACCTTC. As protein: CASSPLDRVGYTF. This sequence joins TRBV7-2 and TRBJ1-2, with 8 bases aligning to TRBD1. V dropped 5 bases and J dropped 8; count of bases not matched to a gene: 7. Germline lookup yields CDR1 SGHTA and CDR2 FQGNSA. The CDR3 totals 13 residues.

This chain links TRBV15 with TRBJ1-5, with a tentative D call TRBD1 (5 bases). The CDR3 is 14 residues long. V lost 3 bases and J lost 5, with 11 bases in between. Germline V lookup: CDR1 LNHNV, CDR2 YYDKDF (reference sequence). The CDR3 loop is CATSSRQPDQPQHF. CDR3 nucleotide sequence: TGTGCCACCAGCAGCAGACAGCCAGATCAGCCCCAGCATTTT.

This clonotype was seen only a few times. The rearrangement uses TRBV9 and TRBJ2-5; unclear D gene. Per germline, CDR1 SGDLS and CDR2 YYNGEE. Trimming shortened V by 3 bases and J by 5 bases, and 8 bases separated the two germline ends. The CDR3 has 12 amino acids. CDR3: CASSAATETQYF. The CDR3 DNA follows: TGTGCCAGCAGCGCGGCCACGGAGACCCAGTACTTC.

The rearrangement joins TRBV19 to TRBJ2-7; 9 bases line up with TRBD1. CDR1 LNHDA and CDR2 SQIVND come from the germline V gene (reference sequence). The CDR3 contains 15 residues. V lost 9 bases to trimming and J lost 1 base; unmatched junction nucleotides: 10. For the CDR3, the DNA is TGTGCCAGCAGTGTTCAGGACAGGGGATCCTACGAGCAGTACTTC. It codes for CASSVQDRGSYEQYF.

The chain uses TRBV2 and TRBJ1-6; D unclear. This CDR3 comprises 13 residues. Trimming took off 7 bases at V and 9 bases at J, with 13 bases between the two ends. CDR1 is SNHLY, CDR2 FYNNEI, per germline. The CDR3, as DNA: TGTGCCAGCACGAAGGACCTTTCTTCACCCCTCCACTTT. Its protein product is CASTKDLSSPLHF.

V is TRBV7-3 and J is TRBJ2-5; D might be TRBD1 (6 bases). Germline V gene sequence: CDR1 SGHTA, CDR2 FQGTGA. CDR3 size: 15 residues. The V and J ends lost 5 bases and 4 bases respectively, with 17 bases between them. Here the CDR3 DNA reads TGTGCCAGCAGCGTATCGCCTTCCAGGGGAGAGACCCAGTACTTC. Encoded protein: CASSVSPSRGETQYF.

The V call is TRBV20-1, the J call TRBJ2-7, with D maybe TRBD2 (6 bases). There are 11 residues in the CDR3. V was trimmed by 5 bases and J by 7 bases, leaving 12 bases between them. CDR1 and CDR2 from the germline V gene are DFQATT and SNEGSKA (reference sequence). The CDR3 DNA is TGCAGTGCTCCCAATGGGAGGGAGCAGTACTTC. It translates to CSAPNGREQYF.

The chain links TRBV10-3 to TRBJ1-6; 11 nucleotides match TRBD1. The CDR3 length is 13 residues. The germline CDR1 and CDR2 sequences are ENHRY and SYGVKD. V lost 6 bases, J lost 9 bases, and 1 base stayed unmatched. CDR3 DNA: TGTGCCATCAGGGGGACAGGGGGTTCACCCCTCCACTTT. As protein: CAIRGTGGSPLHF.

The rearrangement uses TRBV6-1 and TRBJ2-7; 7 nucleotides match TRBD1. In germline, CDR1 is MNHNS, CDR2 SASEGT. The V segment lost 7 bases and the J segment 6 bases; nucleotides outside the gene matches: 12. CDR3 size: 14 residues. This chain's CDR3 is CASNLDRVAGEQYF. The CDR3 DNA follows: TGTGCCAGCAACCTCGACAGGGTAGCAGGCGAGCAGTACTTC.

This clonotype was found a few times. This chain links TRBV2 with TRBJ1-6; 8 bases align to TRBD1. The CDR3 runs 15 residues. V shed 10 bases and J 3 bases; nucleotides not matched to a gene: 8. Germline V gene data show CDR1 as SNHLY and CDR2 as FYNNEI. The CDR3 DNA reads TGTGCCAAAGGACAGGGACCCCTCTATAATTCACCCCTCCACTTT. Its translation: CAKGQGPLYNSPLHF. Supplemented by reference TRBV2 and TRBJ1-6, the full variable domain reads EPEVTQTPSHQVTQMGQEVILRCVPISNHLYFYWYRQILGQKVEFLVSFYNNEISEKSEIFDDQFSVERPDGSNFTLKIRSTKLEDSAMYFCAKGQGPLYNSPLHFGNGTRLTVT.

This clonotype came up many times. The CDR3 coding sequence is TGTGCCAGCACCCTATGGGGACTGAACTCTGGAAACACCATATATTTT. Residues: CASTLWGLNSGNTIYF. This chain uses TRBV12-3 or TRBV12-4 with TRBJ1-3; D is possibly TRBD1 (5 bases). Trimming removed 7 bases at V and 0 bases at J, with 16 bases between. The CDR3 loop spans 16 amino acids.

The chain couples TRBV20-1 to TRBJ1-2, with D perhaps matching TRBD1 (6 bases). The CDR3 length is 10 residues. Trimming removed 5 bases at V and 13 bases at J, with 14 bases between. Germline values: CDR1 DFQATT, CDR2 SNEGSKA (reference sequence). The CDR3 is CSALFRGTTF. The CDR3, as DNA: TGCAGTGCTCTTTTCAGGGGAACCACCTTC.

CDR3 in DNA: TGTGCCAGCAGCTTGGAGATTTACAATGAGCAGTTCTTC. Translation: CASSLEIYNEQFF. The V and J genes are TRBV7-6 and TRBJ2-1; D remains unclear. CDR1 is SGHVS, CDR2 FNYEAQ, per germline. The CDR3 spans 13 residues. With 3 bases removed from V and 4 bases from J, the gap between germline ends came to 7 bases.

This clonotype has at least ten counts. The chain carries TRBV5-4 and TRBJ1-2, with D maybe TRBD1 (5 bases). This CDR3 is built from 14 residues. Trimming removed 0 bases from V and 2 bases from J, with 8 bases in between. The germline gives CDR1 SGHNT, CDR2 YYREEE (reference sequence). This CDR3 reads CASSLVGANYGYTF. CDR3 DNA sequence: TGTGCCAGCAGCTTGGTCGGGGCCAACTATGGCTACACCTTC.

V usage is TRBV20-1 and J usage is TRBJ1-2; 7 bases map to TRBD1. With 6 bases clipped from V and 2 bases from J, the junction kept 6 bases outside the gene matches. This CDR3 spans 13 amino acids. CDR1 DFQATT and CDR2 SNEGSKA come from the germline V gene (reference sequence). The DNA for the CDR3 is TGCAGTGCCCCTGGACAGGCCAACTATGGCTACACCTTC. As protein: CSAPGQANYGYTF.

The chain is built from TRBV24-1 and TRBJ1-2; no clear D. The CDR3 spans 14 residues. Deletions cut 3 bases from V and 0 bases from J, with 7 bases between. CDR1 and CDR2 (germline): KGHDR, SFDVKD. Here the CDR3 reads CATSDAATNYGYTF. In nucleotides, the CDR3 is TGTGCCACCAGTGATGCCGCCACTAACTATGGCTACACCTTC.

The chain employs TRBV19 and TRBJ1-5; TRBD1 matches 10 bases. CDR3 length: 15 amino acids. Germline V lookup: CDR1 LNHDA, CDR2 SQIVND (reference sequence). CDR3 loop: CATSLGQGTGQPQHF. The CDR3 DNA reads TGTGCTACCTCCCTGGGACAGGGGACGGGTCAGCCCCAGCATTTT.

This chain joins TRBV11-1 and TRBJ2-6; D call uncertain. This CDR3 has 17 amino acids. Germline V gene data show CDR1 as SGHAT and CDR2 as FQDESV (reference sequence). The V end was cut by 2 bases, the J end by 2 bases, with 13 bases between. CDR3: CASSLFGLAAGANVLTF. The CDR3 DNA reads TGTGCCAGCAGCTTATTCGGTCTGGCGGCTGGGGCCAACGTCCTGACTTTC.

The genes are TRBV19 and TRBJ2-3, with a weak D call TRBD2 (6 bases). Deletions cut 4 bases from V and 1 base from J, with 9 bases between. The CDR3 totals 14 residues. Germline V CDR1 and CDR2: LNHDA, SQIVND (reference sequence). The CDR3, as DNA: TGTGCCAGTAGTAAGATAGCGGGCACAGATACGCAGTATTTT. Amino acids: CASSKIAGTDTQYF.

This chain uses TRBV10-3 with TRBJ2-3; D might be TRBD1 (5 bases). CDR3 length: 15 amino acids. The germline CDR1 and CDR2 sequences are ENHRY and SYGVKD. Deletions cut 0 bases from V and 2 bases from J, with 9 bases between. The chain's CDR3 is CAISESGRVTDTQYF. Written as DNA, the CDR3 is TGTGCCATCAGTGAGTCGGGCAGGGTCACAGATACGCAGTATTTT.

This clonotype was observed once. Germline and junction disagree at one end, which may indicate a read error. The chain joins TRBV10-3 to TRBJ1-1; D gene unclear. This CDR3 is built from 14 residues. The germline V gene encodes CDR1 ENHRY and CDR2 SYGVKD. CDR3 loop: CAISDARLNTEALF. For the CDR3, the DNA is TGTGCCATCAGTGATGCCAGGCTGAACACTGAAGCTCTCTTT.

This clonotype was detected only a few times. J is TRBJ2-1 and V is TRBV3-1; 10 positions agree with TRBD2. The ends lost 4 bases at V and 4 bases at J; junction bases unmatched: 4. This CDR3 has 15 amino acids. The germline V gene encodes CDR1 LGHDT and CDR2 YNNKEL (reference sequence). CDR3 in amino acids: CASSLPSGGYNEQFF. The CDR3 DNA reads as TGTGCCAGCAGCCTTCCTAGCGGGGGATACAATGAGCAGTTCTTC.

Written as DNA, the CDR3 is TGCAGTGCTAGAGCCGGGACAGACTACGAGCAGTACGTC. It codes for CSARAGTDYEQYV. The rearrangement joins TRBV20-1 to TRBJ2-7; TRBD1 matches 7 bases. The CDR3 is made up of 13 amino acids. In germline, CDR1 is DFQATT, CDR2 SNEGSKA (reference sequence). After removal of 1 base from V and 3 bases from J, the junction contained 3 bases not matched to a gene.

This chain connects TRBV5-1 to TRBJ1-3; 10 bases agree with TRBD1. The V gene's germline CDR1 is SGHRS and CDR2 YFSETQ. With 4 bases clipped from V and 4 bases from J, the junction kept 11 bases outside the gene matches. The CDR3 spans 17 residues. This chain's CDR3 is CASSPGQGFTSGNTIYF. CDR3 nucleotide sequence: TGCGCCAGCAGCCCGGGACAGGGGTTTACTTCCGGAAACACCATATATTTT.